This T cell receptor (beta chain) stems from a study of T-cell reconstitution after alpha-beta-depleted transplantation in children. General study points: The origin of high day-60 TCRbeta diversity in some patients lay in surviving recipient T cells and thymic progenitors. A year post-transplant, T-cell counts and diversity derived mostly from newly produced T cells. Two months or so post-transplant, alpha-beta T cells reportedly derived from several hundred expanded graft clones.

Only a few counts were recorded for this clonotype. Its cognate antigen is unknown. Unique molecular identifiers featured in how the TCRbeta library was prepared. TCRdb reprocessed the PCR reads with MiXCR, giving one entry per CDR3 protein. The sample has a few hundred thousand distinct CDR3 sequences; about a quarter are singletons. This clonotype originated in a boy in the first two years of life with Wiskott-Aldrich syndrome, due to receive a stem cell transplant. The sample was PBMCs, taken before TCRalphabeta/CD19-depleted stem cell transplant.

CDR3 coding DNA: TGCAGTGCTAGAACCTGGACAGGGGGTTGGAGCAATCAGCCCCAGCATTTT. Its translation is CSARTWTGGWSNQPQHF. The chain employs TRBV20-1 and TRBJ1-5, with 10 positions matching TRBD1. Germline CDR1 DFQATT, CDR2 SNEGSKA (reference sequence). Trimming at V came to 2 bases and at J to 1 base, leaving 8 bases not matched to a gene. This CDR3 is 17 amino acids long.